The clone carrying this T cell receptor (beta chain) has at least ten counts. Its antigen remains unknown. This CDR3 is 12 amino acids long. The germline gives CDR1 SQVTM, CDR2 ANQGSEA. V lost 6 bases, J lost 5 bases, and 11 bases lay in between. This sample was taken from a study of human T cells and chemical hapten exposure. Regarding the study as a whole: Because they had alopecia, donors may respond immunologically unlike healthy people.

As to time point: patch test 2, 6 weeks after DPC sensitization. Treatment here: therapeutic diphenylcyclopropenone sensitization with weekly scalp DPC. TCRdb reprocessed the RACE reads via MiXCR and lists one record per CDR3 protein. In the table there are roughly 380,000 distinct CDR3 sequences, about 6% of which are singletons. The sample consisted of whole blood, taken in connection with sensitization to the hapten diphenylcyclopropenone (DPC). The chain has TRBV29-1 and TRBJ1-5; maybe TRBD1 (6 bases). This clonotype originated in a woman under 30 with alopecia areata. Some clones in this sample may be carry-over from other donors' samples. The CDR3 DNA reads TGCAGCGTCGGACAGCGAGATCAGCCCCAGCATTTT. Protein product: CSVGQRDQPQHF.